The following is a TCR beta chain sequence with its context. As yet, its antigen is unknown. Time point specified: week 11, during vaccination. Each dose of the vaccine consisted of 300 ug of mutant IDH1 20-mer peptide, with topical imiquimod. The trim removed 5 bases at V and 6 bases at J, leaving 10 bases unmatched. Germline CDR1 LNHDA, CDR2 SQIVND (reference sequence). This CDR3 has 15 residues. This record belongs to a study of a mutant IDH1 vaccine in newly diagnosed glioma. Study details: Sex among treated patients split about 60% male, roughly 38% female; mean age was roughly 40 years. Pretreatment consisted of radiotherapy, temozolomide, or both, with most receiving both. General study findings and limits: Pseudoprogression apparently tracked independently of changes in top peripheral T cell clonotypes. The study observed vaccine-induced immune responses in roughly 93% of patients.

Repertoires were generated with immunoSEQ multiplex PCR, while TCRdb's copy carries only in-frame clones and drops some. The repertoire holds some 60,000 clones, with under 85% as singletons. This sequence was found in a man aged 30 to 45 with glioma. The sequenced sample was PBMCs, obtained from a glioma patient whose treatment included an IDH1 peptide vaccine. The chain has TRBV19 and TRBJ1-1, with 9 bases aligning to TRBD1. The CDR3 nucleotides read TGTGCCAGTAGTCGGACAGGGGAAATAAGAGCTGAAGCTTTCTTT. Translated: CASSRTGEIRAEAFF.